This passage covers 21 T cell receptor beta chains from one sample sequenced in a study of identical twins. TCRdb reprocessed the 5' RACE reads with MiXCR, giving one entry per CDR3 protein. The data show approximately 600,000 distinct CDR3 sequences, with around a tenth seen just once and 2.5% to 3.5% held by the top ten. This sample also belongs to another study, concerning yellow fever vaccine responses in identical twins.

Sequencing was done on a sample of PBMCs. The receptors were gathered from a woman between 18 and 29 years old in good health.

This clonotype was observed a handful of times. J is TRBJ2-1 and V is TRBV4-1, with 11 bases that match TRBD2. Trimming removed 1 base from V and 7 bases from J; junction bases left unmatched: 3. Germline CDR1 reads MGHRA; CDR2 reads YSYEKL. The CDR3 has 15 residues. The CDR3 region has the DNA TGCGCCAGCAGCCAAGTGACTAGCGGGGCTAATGAGCAGTTCTTC. Amino acids: CASSQVTSGANEQFF.

The table lists this clonotype with many counts. The chain is built from TRBV28 and TRBJ2-7; 7 nucleotides match TRBD1. J was trimmed by 4 bases and V by 6 bases; bases with no gene match: 6. In germline, CDR1 is MDHEN, CDR2 SYDVKM. This CDR3 has 13 amino acids. CDR3 in DNA: TGTGCCAGCAGAAAGACAGGGTGGTACGAGCAGTACTTC. Residues: CASRKTGWYEQYF.

This clonotype was picked up many times. The chain recombines TRBV15 with TRBJ2-2; D is undetermined. The CDR3 is 14 amino acids. V was trimmed by 1 base and J by 5 bases, leaving 8 bases between them. Germline CDR1 LNHNV, CDR2 YYDKDF (reference sequence). The CDR3 protein is CATSRASFTGELFF. In nucleotides, the CDR3 is TGTGCCACCAGCAGAGCCAGCTTTACCGGGGAGCTGTTTTTT.

This clonotype was counted ten times or more. The rearrangement links TRBV3-1 to TRBJ1-1; TRBD1 matches at 9 bases. Germline V lookup: CDR1 LGHDT, CDR2 YNNKEL (reference sequence). Trimming took 1 base from V and 1 from J; bases not matched to a gene: 4. The CDR3 runs 16 residues. CDR3 sequence (DNA): TGTGCCAGCAGCCAAGCATCGGGACAGGGGAACACTGAAGCTTTCTTT. Its protein product is CASSQASGQGNTEAFF.

In this sample, this clonotype turned up a few times. The rearrangement joins TRBV30 to TRBJ2-1, with D unclear. Germline CDR1 GTSNPN, CDR2 SVGIG (reference sequence). Trimming removed 0 bases from V and 6 bases from J, with 3 bases in between. This CDR3 region has 11 residues. As DNA, the CDR3 is TGTGCCTGGAGTGTACGCAATGAGCAGTTCTTC. This gives the protein CAWSVRNEQFF. Supplemented by reference TRBV30 and TRBJ2-1, the full variable domain reads SQTIHQWPATLVQPVGSPLSLECTVEGTSNPNLYWYRQAAGRGLQLLFYSVGIGQISSEVPQNLSASRPQDRQFILSSKKLLLSDSGFYLCAWSVRNEQFFGPGTRLTVL.

This clonotype was detected a few times. The J gene is TRBJ1-5, the V gene TRBV20-1; maybe TRBD1 (6 bases). CDR1 is DFQATT and CDR2 is SNEGSKA in the germline V gene (reference sequence). CDR3 size: 12 residues. DNA for the CDR3: TGCACCCTGCAAGGGGGAGGTTGTCCCCAGCATTTT. It is translated as CTLQGGGCPQHF.

This clonotype was detected many times. This sequence joins TRBV7-9 and TRBJ2-2, with TRBD1 matching 8 bases. CDR1 is SEHNR and CDR2 is FQNEAQ in the germline V gene (reference sequence). CDR3 size: 13 residues. V lost 4 bases, J lost 6 bases, and 1 base stayed unmatched. CDR3 DNA sequence: TGTGCCAGCAGCTCGACAGGGGCCGGGGAGCTGTTTTTT. Protein product: CASSSTGAGELFF.

The sample holds a few counts of this clonotype. V and J are TRBV6-5 and TRBJ1-2; 7 bases align to TRBD1. This CDR3 region has 16 residues. The J segment lost 2 bases and the V segment lost 2 bases, leaving 8 bases of the junction unmatched. Germline V lookup: CDR1 MNHEY, CDR2 SVGAGI. The CDR3 region has the DNA TGTGCCAGCAGTTACACTATGACAGGGAGCAACTATGGCTACACCTTC. Encoded protein: CASSYTMTGSNYGYTF.

The chain joins TRBV7-8 to TRBJ2-2, with 7 bases identical to TRBD1. Trimming at V came to 5 bases and at J to 6 bases, leaving 12 bases not matched to a gene. The CDR3 is 16 residues long. Germline-derived CDR1 and CDR2 are SGHVS and FQNEAQ. CDR3 nucleotide sequence: TGTGCCAGCAGCATTCGGGACAGCATGAAGGCCGGGGAGCTGTTTTTT. It specifies CASSIRDSMKAGELFF.

This clonotype was seen many times. The chain links TRBV3-1 to TRBJ2-1; TRBD2 might be the D (6 bases). This CDR3 is built from 13 residues. V lost 4 bases to trimming and J lost 4 bases, with 8 bases between them. Germline lookup yields CDR1 LGHDT and CDR2 YNNKEL (reference sequence). CDR3 sequence: CASSPGEYNEQFF. CDR3 DNA: TGTGCCAGCAGCCCGGGGGAGTACAATGAGCAGTTCTTC.

The chain links TRBV4-2 to TRBJ2-7, with D possibly TRBD2 on 6 matching bases. V dropped 4 bases and J dropped 7 bases, with 17 bases sitting between them. This CDR3 is 14 amino acids long. Germline V CDR1 and CDR2: LGHNA, YNFKEQ. The CDR3 is CASSPLTGEGEQYF. As DNA, the CDR3 is TGTGCCAGCAGCCCCCTCACGGGAGAAGGTGAGCAGTACTTC.

This clonotype was detected many times. V usage is TRBV7-9 and J usage is TRBJ1-1; 8 bases agree with TRBD1. CDR1 and CDR2 from the germline V gene are SEHNR and FQNEAQ (reference sequence). V lost 3 bases to trimming and J lost 6 bases; unmatched junction nucleotides: 9. This CDR3 comprises 15 residues. The CDR3 bases are TGTGCCAGCAGCTTCCAGGACAGGGTTGACTCTGAAGCTTTCTTT. Protein sequence: CASSFQDRVDSEAFF.

Many counts were recorded for this clonotype. The chain carries TRBV29-1 and TRBJ2-1; D uncertain. CDR1 and CDR2 (germline): SQVTM, ANQGSEA. There are 12 residues in the CDR3. Trimming took off 6 bases at V and 8 bases at J, with 14 bases between the two ends. CDR3 in DNA: TGCAGCGTCCGGCCAGAACTGGATGAGCAGTTCTTC. It specifies CSVRPELDEQFF.

In this sample, this clonotype turned up many times. The CDR3 DNA sequence: TGTGCCAGCAGCTTAGTTGTTGAGCAGTACTTC. Translated, it gives CASSLVVEQYF. The rearrangement links TRBV7-2 to TRBJ2-7; D gene ambiguous. The CDR3 totals 11 residues. V was shortened by 1 base and J by 7 bases, with 5 bases between the two germline ends. Germline assignment: CDR1 SGHTA and CDR2 FQGNSA.

This clonotype was seen ten or more times. This chain uses TRBV12-3 or TRBV12-4 with TRBJ2-3; D uncertain. The CDR3 spans 11 residues. V was trimmed by 7 bases and J by 3 bases, leaving 5 bases between them. In DNA form, the CDR3 reads TGTGCCAGCACCCTAACAGATACGCAGTATTTT. Translating it yields CASTLTDTQYF.

This clonotype was found many times. This rearrangement joins TRBV29-1 to TRBJ2-7, with a weak D call TRBD1 (5 bases). The ends were cut back, 2 bases at V and 5 bases at J, with 10 bases in the middle. The CDR3 runs 12 residues. Germline V gene data show CDR1 as SQVTM and CDR2 as ANQGSEA. CDR3 residues: CSVENIGDEQYF. The CDR3 coding sequence is TGCAGCGTTGAAAATATAGGGGACGAGCAGTACTTC.

This clonotype showed up just once. J is TRBJ2-7 and V is TRBV5-5, with TRBD2 matching 12 bases. The V gene's germline CDR1 is SGHKS and CDR2 YYEKEE (reference sequence). CDR3 length: 14 amino acids. J lost 5 bases, V lost 4 bases, and 4 bases had no gene match. The CDR3 nucleotides read TGTGCCAGCAGCAGGACTAGCGGGACCCACGAGCAGTACTTC. Its translation is CASSRTSGTHEQYF.

The sample holds a few counts of this clonotype. The chain combines TRBV20-1 with TRBJ2-1, with a weak D call TRBD2 (7 bases). In germline, CDR1 is DFQATT, CDR2 SNEGSKA (reference sequence). V was trimmed by 2 bases and J by 7 bases, leaving 21 bases between them. This CDR3 comprises 16 residues. CDR3 region: CSARRPLRGGRNEQFF. In DNA form, the CDR3 reads TGCAGTGCTAGACGCCCTCTGCGCGGGGGCCGGAATGAGCAGTTCTTC.

This clonotype was seen repeatedly, ten times or more. The CDR3 spells CASSSDTGRYNEQFF. The DNA of the CDR3 is TGTGCCAGCAGCTCAGACACCGGACGATACAATGAGCAGTTCTTC. The gene calls are TRBV7-2 and TRBJ2-1, with unresolved D. Germline V lookup: CDR1 SGHTA, CDR2 FQGNSA. CDR3 length: 15 amino acids. The V end was cut by 4 bases, the J end by 4 bases, with 14 bases between.

This clonotype was counted only a few times. CDR3 in DNA: TGTGCCAGCAGTTACTCTTCCCTACCCGGGGAGCTGTTTTTT. Encoded protein: CASSYSSLPGELFF. The chain combines TRBV6-5 with TRBJ2-2; D ambiguous. The germline V gene has CDR1 MNHEY and CDR2 SVGAGI. Trimming pared 0 bases from V and 6 bases from J, leaving 8 bases between. This CDR3 is built from 14 residues.

This clonotype was observed many times. The rearrangement joins TRBV29-1 to TRBJ2-3, with 8 bases lining up with TRBD1. Trimming at V came to 6 bases and at J to 1 base, leaving 6 bases not matched to a gene. This CDR3 region has 14 residues. Germline values: CDR1 SQVTM, CDR2 ANQGSEA. Here the CDR3 reads CSVATGVGTDTQYF. CDR3 DNA sequence: TGCAGCGTAGCGACAGGGGTAGGCACAGATACGCAGTATTTT.